The source of this TCR beta chain is a study of blood T cell repertoires in COVID-19. Whole-study context: Sites in the United States, Italy and Spain provided acute and convalescent COVID-19 samples. In each case, the material was cDNA or gDNA derived from T cells, B-cell-depleted T cells, or PBMCs.

The germline gives CDR1 SGHRS, CDR2 YFSETQ. CDR3 length: 15 amino acids. The junction had 5 bases not matched to a gene; V was cut back by 0 bases and J by 7 bases. Per the original methods: It was from reference gene primer amplification that nucleated cell counts were estimated. Sequencing used immunoSEQ multiplex PCR; TCRdb keeps in-frame clones, though not all of them. That table is the source of V, J and clone size, and D and trimming were worked out from the DNA. The table records approximately 220,000 clones, around nine tenths of them present only once. The V gene is TRBV5-1, the J gene TRBJ1-4; 8 positions agree with TRBD1. This TCR was recovered from a man in his sixties with acute or convalescent COVID-19. Specimen: peripheral blood. The CDR3 protein is CASSLVQGAGEKLFF. The CDR3 bases are TGCGCCAGCAGCTTGGTTCAGGGGGCTGGTGAAAAACTGTTTTTT. Combining the CDR3 with reference TRBV5-1 and TRBJ1-4 gives the whole variable domain KAGVTQTPRYLIKTRGQQVTLSCSPISGHRSVSWYQQTPGQGLQFLFEYFSETQRNKGNFPGRFSGRQFSNSRSEMNVSTLELGDSALYLCASSLVQGAGEKLFFGSGTQLSVL.